This T cell receptor beta chain emerged from a study of response to subunit inactivated influenza vaccine. This CDR3 contains 15 residues. Deletions cut 5 bases from V and 2 bases from J, with 13 bases between. The germline V gene encodes CDR1 SGHAT and CDR2 FQNNGV. In this sample, this clonotype turned up a few times. The antigen is unknown. Overall study results and limits: Authors suggested seasonal influenza vaccinations each recruit few new T cells.

TCRdb itself ran the RT-PCR reads through MiXCR, one entry per CDR3 protein. The table has around 150,000 distinct CDR3 sequences, 11% seen once. The chain has TRBV11-2 and TRBJ2-1, with D perhaps TRBD2 (6 bases). The sequence came from a man aged 50-59 years who received an inactivated influenza vaccine. The sequencing here drew on non-naive T cells sorted from PBMCs, taken 40 to 50 days after vaccination. The CDR3 loop reads CASSSLARAYNEQFF. The CDR3 DNA reads TGTGCCAGCAGCAGTCTAGCGCGGGCCTACAATGAGCAGTTCTTC.